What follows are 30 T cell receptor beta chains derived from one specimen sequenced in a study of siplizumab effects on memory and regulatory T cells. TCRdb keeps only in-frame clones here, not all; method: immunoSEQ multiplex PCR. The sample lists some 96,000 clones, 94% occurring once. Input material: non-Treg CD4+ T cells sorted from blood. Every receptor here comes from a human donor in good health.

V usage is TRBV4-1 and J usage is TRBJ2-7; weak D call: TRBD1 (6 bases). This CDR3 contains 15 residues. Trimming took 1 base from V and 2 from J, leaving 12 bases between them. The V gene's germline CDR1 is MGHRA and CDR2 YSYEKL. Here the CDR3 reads CASSQVRQEAYEQYF. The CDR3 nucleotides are TGCGCCAGCAGCCAAGTTCGACAGGAGGCCTACGAGCAGTACTTC.

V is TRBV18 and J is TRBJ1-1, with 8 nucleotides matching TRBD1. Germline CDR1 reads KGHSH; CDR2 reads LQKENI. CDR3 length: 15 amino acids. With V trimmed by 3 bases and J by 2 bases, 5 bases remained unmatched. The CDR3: CASSPFGTGNTEAFF. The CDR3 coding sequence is TGTGCCAGCTCACCTTTTGGGACAGGCAACACTGAAGCTTTCTTT. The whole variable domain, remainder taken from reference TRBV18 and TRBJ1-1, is NAGVMQNPRHLVRRRGQEARLRCSPMKGHSHVYWYRQLPEEGLKFMVYLQKENIIDESGMPKERFSAEFPKEGPSILRIQQVVRGDSAAYFCASSPFGTGNTEAFFGQGTRLTVV.

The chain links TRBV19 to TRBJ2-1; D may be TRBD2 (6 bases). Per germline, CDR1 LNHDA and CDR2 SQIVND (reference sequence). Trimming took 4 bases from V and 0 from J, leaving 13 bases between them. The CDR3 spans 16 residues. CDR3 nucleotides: TGTGCCAGTAGTAGGCTGGAGGGATCCTCCTACAATGAGCAGTTCTTC. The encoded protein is CASSRLEGSSYNEQFF.

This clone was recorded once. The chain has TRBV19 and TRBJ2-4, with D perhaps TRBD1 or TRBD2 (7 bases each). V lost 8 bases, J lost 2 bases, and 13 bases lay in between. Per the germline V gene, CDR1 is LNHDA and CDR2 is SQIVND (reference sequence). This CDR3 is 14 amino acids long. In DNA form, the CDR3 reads TGTGCCAGTTCCCAGGGGGGGACCAAAAACATTCAGTACTTC. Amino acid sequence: CASSQGGTKNIQYF.

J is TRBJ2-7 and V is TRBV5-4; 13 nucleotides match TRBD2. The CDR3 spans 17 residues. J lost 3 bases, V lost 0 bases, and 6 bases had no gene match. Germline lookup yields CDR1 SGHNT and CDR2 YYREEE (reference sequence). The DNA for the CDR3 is TGTGCCAGCAGCTTGGGACTAGCGGGAGGTTCGAGCTACGAGCAGTACTTC. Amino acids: CASSLGLAGGSSYEQYF.

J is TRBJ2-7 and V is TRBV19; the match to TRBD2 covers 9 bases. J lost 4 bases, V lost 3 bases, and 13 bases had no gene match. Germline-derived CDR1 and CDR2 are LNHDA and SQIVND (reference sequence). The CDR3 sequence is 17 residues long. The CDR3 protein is CASSISRASGNQYEQYF. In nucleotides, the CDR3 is TGTGCCAGTAGTATCTCCCGGGCTAGCGGGAATCAGTACGAGCAGTACTTC.

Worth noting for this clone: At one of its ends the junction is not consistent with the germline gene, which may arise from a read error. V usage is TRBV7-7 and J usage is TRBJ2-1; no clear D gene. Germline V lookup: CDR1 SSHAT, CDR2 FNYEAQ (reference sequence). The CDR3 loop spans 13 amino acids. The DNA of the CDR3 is TGTGCTAGCAGCTCAGACACCTACAATGAGCAGTTCTTC. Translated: CASSSDTYNEQFF.

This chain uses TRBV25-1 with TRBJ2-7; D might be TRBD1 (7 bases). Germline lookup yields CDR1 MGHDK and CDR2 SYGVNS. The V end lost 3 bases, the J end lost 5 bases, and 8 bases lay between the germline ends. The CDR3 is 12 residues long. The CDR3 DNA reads TGTGCCAGCAGTGACAGGGGGGACGAGCAGTACTTC. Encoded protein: CASSDRGDEQYF.

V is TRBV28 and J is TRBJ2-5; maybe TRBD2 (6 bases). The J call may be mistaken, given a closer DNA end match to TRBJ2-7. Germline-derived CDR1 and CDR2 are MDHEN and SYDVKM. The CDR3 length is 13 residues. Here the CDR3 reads CASSFGQGGEQYF. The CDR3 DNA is TGTGCCAGCAGTTTCGGGCAGGGAGGCGAGCAGTACTTC.

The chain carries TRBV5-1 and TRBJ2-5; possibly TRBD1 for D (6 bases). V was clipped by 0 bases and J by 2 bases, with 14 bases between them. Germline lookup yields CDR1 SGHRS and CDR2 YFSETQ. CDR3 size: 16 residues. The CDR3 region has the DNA TGCGCCAGCAGCTTGGTGGACAGCGAAGATCAAGAGACCCAGTACTTC. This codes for CASSLVDSEDQETQYF.

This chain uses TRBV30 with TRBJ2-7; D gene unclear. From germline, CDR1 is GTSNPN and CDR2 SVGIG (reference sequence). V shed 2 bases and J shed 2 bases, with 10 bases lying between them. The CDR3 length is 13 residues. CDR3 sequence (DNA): TGTGCCTGGAGTCCCGAGAGCCCCTACGAGCAGTACTTC. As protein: CAWSPESPYEQYF. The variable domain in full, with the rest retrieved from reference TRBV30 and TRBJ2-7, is SQTIHQWPATLVQPVGSPLSLECTVEGTSNPNLYWYRQAAGRGLQLLFYSVGIGQISSEVPQNLSASRPQDRQFILSSKKLLLSDSGFYLCAWSPESPYEQYFGPGTRLTVT.

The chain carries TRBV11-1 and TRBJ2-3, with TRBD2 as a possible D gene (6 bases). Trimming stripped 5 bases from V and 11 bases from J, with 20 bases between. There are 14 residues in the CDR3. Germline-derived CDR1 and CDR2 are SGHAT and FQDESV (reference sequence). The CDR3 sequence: CASSPKTSSAEQYF. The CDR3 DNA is TGTGCCAGCAGCCCCAAGACTAGTTCGGCTGAGCAGTATTTT.

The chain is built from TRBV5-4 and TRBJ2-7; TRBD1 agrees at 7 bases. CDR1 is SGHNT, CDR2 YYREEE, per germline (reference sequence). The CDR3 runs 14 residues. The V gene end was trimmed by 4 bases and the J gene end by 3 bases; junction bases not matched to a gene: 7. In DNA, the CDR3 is TGTGCCAGCAGCCCCCCGGGACAGAACTACGAGCAGTACTTC. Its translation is CASSPPGQNYEQYF.

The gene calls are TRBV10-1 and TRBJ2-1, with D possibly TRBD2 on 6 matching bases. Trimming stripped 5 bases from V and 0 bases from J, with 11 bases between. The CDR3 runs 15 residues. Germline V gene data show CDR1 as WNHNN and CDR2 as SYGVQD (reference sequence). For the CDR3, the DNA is TGCGCCAGCAGTTCCGCGGGAAGCTCCTACAATGAGCAGTTCTTC. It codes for CASSSAGSSYNEQFF.

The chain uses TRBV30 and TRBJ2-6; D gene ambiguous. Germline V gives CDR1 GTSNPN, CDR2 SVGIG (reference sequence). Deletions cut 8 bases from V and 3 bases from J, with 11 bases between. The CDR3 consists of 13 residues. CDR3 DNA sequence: TGTGCCCGTAGGGTTTTTGGGGCCAACGTCCTGACTTTC. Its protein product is CARRVFGANVLTF.

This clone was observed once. In DNA, the CDR3 is TGTGCCACCTTAAACCGGGACAGGAGGAACACCGGGGAGCTGTTTTTT. This gives the protein CATLNRDRRNTGELFF. V usage is TRBV19 and J usage is TRBJ2-2; 8 bases agree with TRBD1. Germline lookup yields CDR1 LNHDA and CDR2 SQIVND (reference sequence). With V trimmed by 10 bases and J by 1 base, 11 bases remained unmatched. The length of the CDR3 is 16 residues.

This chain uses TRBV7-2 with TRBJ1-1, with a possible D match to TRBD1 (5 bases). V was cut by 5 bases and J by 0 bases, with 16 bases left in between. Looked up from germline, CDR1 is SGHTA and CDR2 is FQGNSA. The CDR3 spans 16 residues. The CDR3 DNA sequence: TGTGCCAGCAGCCCCGGGACGGACCCGGTGAACACTGAAGCTTTCTTT. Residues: CASSPGTDPVNTEAFF.

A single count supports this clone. Written as DNA, the CDR3 is TGTGCCAGCAGTTTATGGGGGGAGGGCACCGGGGAGCTGTTTTTT. This codes for CASSLWGEGTGELFF. V usage is TRBV27 and J usage is TRBJ2-2, with 7 bases fitting TRBD2. V was pared by 1 base and J by 4 bases, with 3 bases of the junction left unmatched. The CDR3 has 15 residues. In germline, CDR1 is MNHEY, CDR2 SMNVEV (reference sequence).

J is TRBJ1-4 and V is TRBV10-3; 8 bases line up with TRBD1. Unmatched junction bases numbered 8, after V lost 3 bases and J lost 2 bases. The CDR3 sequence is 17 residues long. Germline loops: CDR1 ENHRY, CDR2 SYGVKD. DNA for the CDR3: TGTGCCATCAGTGATCCAGGGGGCGGTTGGACTAATGAAAAACTGTTTTTT. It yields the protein CAISDPGGGWTNEKLFF.

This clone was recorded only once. The CDR3 DNA reads as TGTGCCAGCAGCTGGGGACAGTCCTACGAGCAGTACTTC. It codes for CASSWGQSYEQYF. The chain joins TRBV7-6 to TRBJ2-7; TRBD1 aligns across 7 bases. This CDR3 contains 13 residues. Unmatched junction bases numbered 1, after V lost 4 bases and J lost 1 base. Germline V lookup: CDR1 SGHVS, CDR2 FNYEAQ.

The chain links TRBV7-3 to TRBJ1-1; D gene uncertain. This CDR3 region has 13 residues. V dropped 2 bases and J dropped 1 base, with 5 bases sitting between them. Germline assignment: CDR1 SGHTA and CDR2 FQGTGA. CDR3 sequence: CASSLWENTEAFF. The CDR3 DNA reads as TGTGCCAGCAGCTTATGGGAGAACACTGAAGCTTTCTTT.

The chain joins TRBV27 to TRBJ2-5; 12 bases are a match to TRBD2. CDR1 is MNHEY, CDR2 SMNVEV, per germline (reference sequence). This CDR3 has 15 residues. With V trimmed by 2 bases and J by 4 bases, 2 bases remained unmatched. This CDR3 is CASSLMGLAGETQYF. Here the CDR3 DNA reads TGTGCCAGCAGTTTAATGGGACTAGCGGGAGAGACCCAGTACTTC.

This chain's CDR3 is CASSYGGISYNEQFF. CDR3 bases: TGTGCCAGCAGTTACGGCGGGATTTCCTACAATGAGCAGTTCTTC. The chain combines TRBV6-5 with TRBJ2-1; possible D gene TRBD2, 6 bases. Germline lookup yields CDR1 MNHEY and CDR2 SVGAGI. The CDR3 has 15 residues. The ends were cut back, 2 bases at V and 1 base at J, with 9 bases in the middle.

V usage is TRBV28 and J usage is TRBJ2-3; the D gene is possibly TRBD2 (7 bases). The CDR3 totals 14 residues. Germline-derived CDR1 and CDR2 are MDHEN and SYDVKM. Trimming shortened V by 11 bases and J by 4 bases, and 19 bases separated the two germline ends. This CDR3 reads CAALRGGRPDTQYF. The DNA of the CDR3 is TGTGCCGCCCTGAGGGGGGGGAGACCAGATACGCAGTATTTT.

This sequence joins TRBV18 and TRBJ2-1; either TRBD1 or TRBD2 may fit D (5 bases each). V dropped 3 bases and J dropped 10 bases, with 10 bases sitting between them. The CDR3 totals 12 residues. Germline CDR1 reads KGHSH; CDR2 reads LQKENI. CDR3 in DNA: TGTGCCAGCTCACCCCTGGGGGAGGAGCAGTTCTTC. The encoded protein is CASSPLGEEQFF.

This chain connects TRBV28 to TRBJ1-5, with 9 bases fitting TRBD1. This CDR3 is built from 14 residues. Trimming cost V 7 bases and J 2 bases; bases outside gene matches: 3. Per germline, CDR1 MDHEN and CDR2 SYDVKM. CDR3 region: CASMRTGGNQPQHF. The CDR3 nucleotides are TGTGCCAGCATGCGGACAGGGGGCAATCAGCCCCAGCATTTT.

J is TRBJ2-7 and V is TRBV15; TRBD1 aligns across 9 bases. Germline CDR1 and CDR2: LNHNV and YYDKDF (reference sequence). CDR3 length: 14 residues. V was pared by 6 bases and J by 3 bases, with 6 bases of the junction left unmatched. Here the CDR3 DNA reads TGTGCCACCAGGGAGACAGGGGGGGGCTACGAGCAGTACTTC. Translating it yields CATRETGGGYEQYF.

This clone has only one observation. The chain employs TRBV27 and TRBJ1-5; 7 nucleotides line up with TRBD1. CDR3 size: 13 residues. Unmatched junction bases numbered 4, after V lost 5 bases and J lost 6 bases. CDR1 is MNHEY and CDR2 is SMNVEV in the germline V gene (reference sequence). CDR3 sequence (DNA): TGTGCCAGCAGTCCGACAGGGAGTCAGCCCCAGCATTTT. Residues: CASSPTGSQPQHF.

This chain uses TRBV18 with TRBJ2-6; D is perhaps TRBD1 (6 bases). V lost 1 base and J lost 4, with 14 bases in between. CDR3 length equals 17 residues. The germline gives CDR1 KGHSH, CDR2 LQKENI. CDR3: CASSPLRTASGANVLTF. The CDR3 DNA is TGTGCCAGCTCACCACTACGGACAGCCTCAGGGGCCAACGTCCTGACTTTC.

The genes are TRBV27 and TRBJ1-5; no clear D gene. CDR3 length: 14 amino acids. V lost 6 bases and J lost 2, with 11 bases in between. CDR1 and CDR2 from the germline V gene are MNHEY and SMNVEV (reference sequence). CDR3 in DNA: TGTGCCAGCAGGAAGAGGGAGGGCAATCAGCCCCAGCATTTT. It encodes CASRKREGNQPQHF.